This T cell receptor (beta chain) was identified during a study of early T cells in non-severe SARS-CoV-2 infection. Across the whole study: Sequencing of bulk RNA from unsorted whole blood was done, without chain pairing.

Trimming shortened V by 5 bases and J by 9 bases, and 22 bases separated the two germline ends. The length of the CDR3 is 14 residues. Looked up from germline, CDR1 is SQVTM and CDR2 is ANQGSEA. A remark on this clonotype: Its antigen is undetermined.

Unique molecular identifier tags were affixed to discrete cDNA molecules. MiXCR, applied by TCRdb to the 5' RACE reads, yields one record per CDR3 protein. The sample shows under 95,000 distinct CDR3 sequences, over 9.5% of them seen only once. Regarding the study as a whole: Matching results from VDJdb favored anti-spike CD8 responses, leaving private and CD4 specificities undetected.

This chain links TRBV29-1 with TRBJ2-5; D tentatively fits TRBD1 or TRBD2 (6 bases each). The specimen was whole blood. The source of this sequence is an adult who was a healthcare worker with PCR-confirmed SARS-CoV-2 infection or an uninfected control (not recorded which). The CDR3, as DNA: TGCAGCGTTCACGATCCTACAAGGGGGGAGTCCCAGTACTTC. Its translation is CSVHDPTRGESQYF.